This TCR beta chain was observed in a study of PD-L1 blockade in urothelial cancer. Trimming took 5 bases from V and 2 from J; bases not matched to a gene: 2. Germline V gene sequence: CDR1 MNHNS, CDR2 SASEGT. The CDR3 is made up of 14 amino acids. Time point here: pretreatment peripheral blood. PCRs each included synthetic TCR analog templates spiked in. Profiled with immunoSEQ multiplex PCR; TCRdb holds only in-frame clones, not every one. The data contain fewer than 95,000 clones, around 84% of them singletons. This clonotype was sampled from a man in his sixties with urothelial cancer. The sample consisted of PBMCs, taken around atezolizumab (anti-PD-L1) treatment. J is TRBJ1-5 and V is TRBV6-1; 8 nucleotides agree with TRBD1. For the CDR3, the DNA is TGTGCCAGCAGTTTGGACAGGGGCAATCAGCCCCAGCATTTT. The encoded protein is CASSLDRGNQPQHF.